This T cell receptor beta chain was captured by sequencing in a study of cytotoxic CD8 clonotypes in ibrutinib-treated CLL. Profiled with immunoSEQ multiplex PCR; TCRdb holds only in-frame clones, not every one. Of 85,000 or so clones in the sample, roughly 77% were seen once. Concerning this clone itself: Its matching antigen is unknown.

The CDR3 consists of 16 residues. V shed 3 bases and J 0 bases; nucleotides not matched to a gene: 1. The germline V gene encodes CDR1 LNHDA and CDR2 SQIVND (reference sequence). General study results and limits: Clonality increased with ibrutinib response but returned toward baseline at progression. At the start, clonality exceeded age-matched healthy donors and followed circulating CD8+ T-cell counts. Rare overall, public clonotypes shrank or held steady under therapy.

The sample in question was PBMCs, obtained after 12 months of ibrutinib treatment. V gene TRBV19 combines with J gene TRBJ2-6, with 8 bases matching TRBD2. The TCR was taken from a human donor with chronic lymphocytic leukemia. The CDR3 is CASSIGGVSGANVLTF. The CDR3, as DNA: TGTGCCAGTAGTATCGGGGGGGTCTCTGGGGCCAACGTCCTGACTTTC.